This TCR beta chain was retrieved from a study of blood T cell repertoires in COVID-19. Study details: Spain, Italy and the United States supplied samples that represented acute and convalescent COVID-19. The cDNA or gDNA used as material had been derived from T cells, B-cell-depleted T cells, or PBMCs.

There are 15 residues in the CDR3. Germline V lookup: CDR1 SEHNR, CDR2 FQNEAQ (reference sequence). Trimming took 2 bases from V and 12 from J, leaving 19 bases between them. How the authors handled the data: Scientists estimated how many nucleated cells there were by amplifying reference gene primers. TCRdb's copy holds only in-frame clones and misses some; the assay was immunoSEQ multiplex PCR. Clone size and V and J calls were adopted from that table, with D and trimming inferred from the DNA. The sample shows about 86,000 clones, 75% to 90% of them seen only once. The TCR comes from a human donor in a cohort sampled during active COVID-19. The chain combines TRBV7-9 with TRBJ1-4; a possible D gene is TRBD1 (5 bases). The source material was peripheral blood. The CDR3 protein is CASSLMERPPGELFF. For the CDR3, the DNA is TGTGCCAGCAGCTTAATGGAACGGCCGCCGGGGGAACTGTTTTTT.